This T cell receptor (beta chain) came from a study of control samples from healthy donors and cancer patients. The data were produced by immunoSEQ multiplex PCR, yet TCRdb's version contains in-frame clones alone and is incomplete. Of fewer than 130,000 clones listed, over 75% are singletons. Germline loops: CDR1 MDHEN, CDR2 SYDVKM. The CDR3 runs 14 residues. V dropped 3 bases and J dropped 7; count of bases not matched to a gene: 6. Sequencing was done on a sample of PBMCs. This receptor was identified in a woman in her fifties or sixties with lung cancer. J is TRBJ1-2 and V is TRBV28, with 9 bases that match TRBD1. CDR3 sequence: CASSLPTGGVGYTF. The CDR3, as DNA: TGTGCCAGCAGTTTGCCTACAGGGGGCGTTGGCTACACCTTC.